This entry features one T cell receptor (beta chain) sequence. Libraries for TCRalpha and TCRbeta carried sample barcodes and unique molecular identifiers via 5'RACE. TCRdb reprocessed the 5' RACE reads via MiXCR and lists one record per CDR3 protein. The table lists about 350,000 distinct CDR3 sequences, around 30% of them singletons. This entry is derived from a study of T-cell memory formation after mild COVID-19. The CDR3 extends over 12 amino acids. Germline-derived CDR1 and CDR2 are ENHRY and SYGVKD. V was shortened by 8 bases and J by 4 bases, with 10 bases between the two germline ends. The sequenced material came from PBMCs or a T cell subset sorted from them (not recorded which). The TCR comes from an adult woman who had mild COVID-19 (a few samples of this study predate the infection). Cell type and time point are not known. This rearrangement joins TRBV10-3 to TRBJ2-3; D is unclear. CDR3 nucleotide sequence: TGTGCCATCGGGCCCGCGTCAGATACGCAGTATTTT. Translation gives CAIGPASDTQYF.